This record concerns one T cell receptor beta chain sequence. The sample comes from a study of T cells expressing NK-cell markers. TCRdb reprocessed the 5' RACE reads, with one entry per CDR3 protein and no DNA. The sample includes about 2,000 distinct CDR3 sequences. This CDR3 is 15 amino acids long. CDR1 MNHNS and CDR2 SASEGT come from the germline V gene. Sequencing was performed on blood T cells: a sorted CD56 or NKG2C T cell subset, CD4+ or CD8+ T cells, or bulk PBMC T cells (not recorded which). The rearrangement joins TRBV6-1 to TRBJ1-1. This receptor was obtained from a woman between 18 and 30 years old in good health. The CDR3 sequence: CASSESVRGNTEAFF.